The clone carrying this T cell receptor (beta chain) was seen once. The data derive from a study of blood T cell repertoires in COVID-19. Two negative PCRs, clearance, or symptom resolution were required of recovered Cohort 3 donors. This CDR3 spans 15 amino acids. Germline CDR1 is MDHEN and CDR2 is SYDVKM. Between the trimmed V and J ends, which lost 5 bases and 6 bases, there was a span of 16 bases. Clones were read by immunoSEQ multiplex PCR, and TCRdb kept only the in-frame ones, dropping some. Of 150,000 to 200,000 clones in the sample, over 70% were seen once. This clonotype was sampled from a man between 45 and 60 years old who had recovered from COVID-19. The sequencing sample was made of PBMCs or T cells enriched from blood (not recorded which). The chain joins TRBV28 to TRBJ1-4, with D possibly TRBD1 on 5 matching bases. The CDR3 is CASSLARGVDEKLFF. CDR3 DNA: TGTGCCAGCAGTCTCGCTCGGGGGGTCGATGAAAAACTGTTTTTT.